Listed below are T cell receptor beta chains from one sample, sequenced in a study of metastatic and nonmetastatic thyroid tumors. Using MiXCR, TCRdb re-called clones from the PCR reads. The data hold 3,700 or so clones, with 35% observed a single time. The specimen was adjacent normal tissue. These receptors all stem from a female donor with papillary thyroid cancer or a benign thyroid nodule (not recorded which). Some clones in this sample may be carry-over from other donors' samples. The CDR3 runs from the conserved cysteine through the conserved F or W. Size is stated for part of the rows, as once, few or many counts, or as a class when the clone is expanded.

v_call clone_size cdr3_aa
TRBV24-1 NA CATSDRGARQGKNEQFF
TRBV13 NA CASSLAGLAEVGASTGELFF
TRBV4-3 medium-sized CASSQGAEETQYF
TRBV19 NA CAIGSDRGIDGYTF
TRBV9 NA CASSGTLSSGNTIYF
TRBV7-8 NA CASSLGNNYGYTF
TRBV7-8 NA CASSPRLADRGTYGYTF
TRBV4-2 many CASSQFGDSRNQPQHF
TRBV6-2/TRBV6-3 NA CASSYGQPVEQYF
TRBV18 medium-sized CASSRGGQGVNLGANVLTF
TRBV27 NA CASSLRGKESSYNSPLHF
TRBV28 medium-sized CASTSGGTGLLFF
TRBV20-1 once CSASWESYEQYF
TRBV20-1 once CSARETGSAEAFF
TRBV19 NA CASSILFGTGLETQYF
TRBV24-1 few CATSDGDREVDTIYF
TRBV4-2 many CASSQFGDSRNQPQHF
TRBV30 many CAWRRGAEAFF
TRBV5-1 NA CASSGQGFYEQYF
TRBV7-8 NA CASSLRLAGVQTQYF